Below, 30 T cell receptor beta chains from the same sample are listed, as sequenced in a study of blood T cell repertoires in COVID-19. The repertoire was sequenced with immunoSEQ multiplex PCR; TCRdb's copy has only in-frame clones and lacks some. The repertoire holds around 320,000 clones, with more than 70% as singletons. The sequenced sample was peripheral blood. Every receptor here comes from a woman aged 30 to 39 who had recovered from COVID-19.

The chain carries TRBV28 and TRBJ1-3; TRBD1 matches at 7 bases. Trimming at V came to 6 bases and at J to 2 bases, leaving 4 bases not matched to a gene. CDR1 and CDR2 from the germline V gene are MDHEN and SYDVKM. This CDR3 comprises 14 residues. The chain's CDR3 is CASRDTGAGNTIYF. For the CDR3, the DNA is TGTGCCAGCAGGGATACAGGGGCTGGAAACACCATATATTTT.

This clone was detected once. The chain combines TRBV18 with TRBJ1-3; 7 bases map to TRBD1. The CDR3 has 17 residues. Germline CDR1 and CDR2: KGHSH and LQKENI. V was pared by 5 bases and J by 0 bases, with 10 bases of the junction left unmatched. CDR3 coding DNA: TGTGCCAGCTCATCCTACCGGGACAGAGGCTCTGGAAACACCATATATTTT. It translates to CASSSYRDRGSGNTIYF.

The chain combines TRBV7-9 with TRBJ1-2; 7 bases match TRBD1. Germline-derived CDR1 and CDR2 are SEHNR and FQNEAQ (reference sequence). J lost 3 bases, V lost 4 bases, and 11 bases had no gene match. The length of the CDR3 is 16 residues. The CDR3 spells CASSYRQGKNHYGYTF. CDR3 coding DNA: TGTGCCAGCAGCTACCGACAGGGTAAAAACCACTATGGCTACACCTTC.

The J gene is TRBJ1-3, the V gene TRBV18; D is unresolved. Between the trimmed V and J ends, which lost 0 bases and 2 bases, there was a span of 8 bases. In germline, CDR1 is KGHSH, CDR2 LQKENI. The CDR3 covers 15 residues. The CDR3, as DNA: TGTGCCAGCTCACCACCGCGGACTGCTGGAAACACCATATATTTT. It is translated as CASSPPRTAGNTIYF.

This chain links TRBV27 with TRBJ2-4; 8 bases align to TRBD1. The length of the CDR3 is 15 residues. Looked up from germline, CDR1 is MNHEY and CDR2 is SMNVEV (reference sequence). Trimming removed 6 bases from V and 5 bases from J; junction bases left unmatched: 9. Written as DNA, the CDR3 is TGTGCCAGCAGGCCTTCACCAGGGGGCGAAAACATTCAGTACTTC. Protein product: CASRPSPGGENIQYF.

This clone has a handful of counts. The CDR3 coding sequence is TGTGCCAGACGTACAGAATGGGGCTACACCTTC. It codes for CARRTEWGYTF. This chain uses TRBV2 with TRBJ1-2; D unresolved. The V and J ends lost 9 bases and 8 bases respectively, with 13 bases between them. The CDR3 is 11 residues long. Germline V gene data show CDR1 as SNHLY and CDR2 as FYNNEI.

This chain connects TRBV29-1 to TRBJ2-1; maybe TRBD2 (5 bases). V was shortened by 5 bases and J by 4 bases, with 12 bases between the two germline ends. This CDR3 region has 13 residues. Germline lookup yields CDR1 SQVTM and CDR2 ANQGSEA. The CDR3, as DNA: TGCAGCGTTCTCGGACTTGAGTACAATGAGCAGTTCTTC. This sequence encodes CSVLGLEYNEQFF.

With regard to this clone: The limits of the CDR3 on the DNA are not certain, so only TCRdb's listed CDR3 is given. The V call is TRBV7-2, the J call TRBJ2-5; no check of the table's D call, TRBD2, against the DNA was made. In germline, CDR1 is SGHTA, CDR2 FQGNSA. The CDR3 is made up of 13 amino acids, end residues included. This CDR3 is CASSLVAAGAKYF.

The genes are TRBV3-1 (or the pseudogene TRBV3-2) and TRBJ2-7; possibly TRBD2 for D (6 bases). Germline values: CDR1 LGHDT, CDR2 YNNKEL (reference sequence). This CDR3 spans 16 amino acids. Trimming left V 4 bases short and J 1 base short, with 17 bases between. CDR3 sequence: CASSPAGLPHSYEQYF. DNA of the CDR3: TGTGCCAGCAGCCCCGCGGGACTGCCACATTCCTACGAGCAGTACTTC.

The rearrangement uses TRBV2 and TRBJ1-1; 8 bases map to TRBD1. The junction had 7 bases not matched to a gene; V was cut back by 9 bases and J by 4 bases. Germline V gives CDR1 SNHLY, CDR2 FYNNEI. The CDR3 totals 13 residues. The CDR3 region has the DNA TGTGCCAGTAAACAGACAGGGGTCACTGAAGCTTTCTTT. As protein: CASKQTGVTEAFF.

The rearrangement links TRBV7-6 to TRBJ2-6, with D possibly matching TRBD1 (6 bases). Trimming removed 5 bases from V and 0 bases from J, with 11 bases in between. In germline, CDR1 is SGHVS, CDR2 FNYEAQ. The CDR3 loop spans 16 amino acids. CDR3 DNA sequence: TGTGCCAGCAGCCCCACAGGGACCTCTGGGGCCAACGTCCTGACTTTC. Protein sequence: CASSPTGTSGANVLTF.

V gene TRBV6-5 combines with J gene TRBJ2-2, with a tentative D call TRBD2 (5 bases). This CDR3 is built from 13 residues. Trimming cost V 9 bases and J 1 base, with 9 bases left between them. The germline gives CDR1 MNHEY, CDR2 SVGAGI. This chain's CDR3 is CASLEGNTGELFF. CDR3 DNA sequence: TGTGCCAGTCTTGAGGGGAACACCGGGGAGCTGTTTTTT.

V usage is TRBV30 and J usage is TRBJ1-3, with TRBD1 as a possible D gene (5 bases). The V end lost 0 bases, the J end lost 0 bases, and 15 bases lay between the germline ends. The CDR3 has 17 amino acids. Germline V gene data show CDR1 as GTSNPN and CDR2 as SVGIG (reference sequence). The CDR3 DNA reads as TGTGCCTGGAGTGTACGGACGACAGCTTTCTCTGGAAACACCATATATTTT. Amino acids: CAWSVRTTAFSGNTIYF.

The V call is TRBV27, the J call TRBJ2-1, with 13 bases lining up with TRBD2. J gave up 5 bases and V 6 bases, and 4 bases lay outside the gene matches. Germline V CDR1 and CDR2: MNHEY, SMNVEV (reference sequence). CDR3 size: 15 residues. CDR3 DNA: TGTGCCAGCAGACCGGGACTAGCGGGGAACAATGAGCAGTTCTTC. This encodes CASRPGLAGNNEQFF.

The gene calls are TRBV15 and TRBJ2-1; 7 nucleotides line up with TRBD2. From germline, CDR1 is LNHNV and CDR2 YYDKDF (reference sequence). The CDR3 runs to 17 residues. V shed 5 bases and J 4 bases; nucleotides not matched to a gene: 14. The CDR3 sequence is CATSGSSSGETYNEQFF. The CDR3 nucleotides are TGTGCCACCAGCGGTTCATCAAGCGGGGAGACGTACAATGAGCAGTTCTTC.

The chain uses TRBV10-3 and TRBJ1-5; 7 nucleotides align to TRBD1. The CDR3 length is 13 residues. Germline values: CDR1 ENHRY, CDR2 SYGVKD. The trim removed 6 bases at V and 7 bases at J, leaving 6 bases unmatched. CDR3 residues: CAISPDREQPQHF. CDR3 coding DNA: TGTGCCATCAGCCCCGACAGGGAGCAGCCCCAGCATTTT.

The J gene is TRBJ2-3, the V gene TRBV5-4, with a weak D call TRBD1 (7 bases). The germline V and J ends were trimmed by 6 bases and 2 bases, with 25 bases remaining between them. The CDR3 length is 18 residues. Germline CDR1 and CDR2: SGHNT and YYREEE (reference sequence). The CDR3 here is CASTMRGLRGADTDTQYF. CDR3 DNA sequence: TGTGCCAGCACCATGAGGGGGCTGAGGGGGGCGGACACAGATACGCAGTATTTT.

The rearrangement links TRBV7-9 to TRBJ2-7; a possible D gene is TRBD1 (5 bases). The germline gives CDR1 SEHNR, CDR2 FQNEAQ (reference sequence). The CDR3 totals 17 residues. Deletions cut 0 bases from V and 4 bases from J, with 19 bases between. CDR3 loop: CASSLAHDSYGFYEQYF. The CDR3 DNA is TGTGCCAGCAGCTTAGCCCATGACAGTTACGGGTTTTACGAGCAGTACTTC.

The chain's CDR3 is CAWIKTGEMYEQYF. The CDR3 nucleotides read TGTGCCTGGATTAAAACAGGGGAAATGTACGAGCAGTACTTC. The chain is built from TRBV30 and TRBJ2-7; 7 nucleotides line up with TRBD1. From germline, CDR1 is GTSNPN and CDR2 SVGIG (reference sequence). V was clipped by 4 bases and J by 4 bases; unmatched bases: 10. This CDR3 spans 14 amino acids.

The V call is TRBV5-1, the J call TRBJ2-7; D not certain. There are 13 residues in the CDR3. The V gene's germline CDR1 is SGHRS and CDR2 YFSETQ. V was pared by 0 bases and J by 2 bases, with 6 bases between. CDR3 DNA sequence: TGCGCCAGCAGCTTGGACAAGACCTACGAGCAGTACTTC. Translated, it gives CASSLDKTYEQYF.

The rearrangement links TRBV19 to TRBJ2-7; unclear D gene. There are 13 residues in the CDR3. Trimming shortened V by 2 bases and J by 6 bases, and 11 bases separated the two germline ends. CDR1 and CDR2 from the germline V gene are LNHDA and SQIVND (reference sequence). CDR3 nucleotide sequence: TGTGCCAGTAGTATAAGACATCTTCTCGAGCAGTACTTC. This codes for CASSIRHLLEQYF.

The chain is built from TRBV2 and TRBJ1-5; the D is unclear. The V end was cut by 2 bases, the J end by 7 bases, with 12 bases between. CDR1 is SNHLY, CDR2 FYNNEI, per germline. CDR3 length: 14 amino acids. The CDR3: CASSERRGGQPQHF. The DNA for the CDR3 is TGTGCCAGCAGTGAAAGAAGAGGAGGCCAGCCCCAGCATTTT.

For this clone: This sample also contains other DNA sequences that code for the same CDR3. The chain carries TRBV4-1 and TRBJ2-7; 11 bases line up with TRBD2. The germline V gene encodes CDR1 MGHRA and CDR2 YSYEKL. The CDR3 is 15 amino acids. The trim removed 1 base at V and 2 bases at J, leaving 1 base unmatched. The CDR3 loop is CASSQGLAGTYEQYF. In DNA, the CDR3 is TGCGCCAGCAGCCAAGGACTAGCGGGGACCTACGAGCAGTACTTC.

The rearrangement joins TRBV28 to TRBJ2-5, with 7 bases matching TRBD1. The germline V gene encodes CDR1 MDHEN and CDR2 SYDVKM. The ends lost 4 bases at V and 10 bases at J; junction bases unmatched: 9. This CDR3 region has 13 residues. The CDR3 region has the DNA TGTGCCAGCAGTTCCGTGACAGGGTATATCCAGTACTTC. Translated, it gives CASSSVTGYIQYF.

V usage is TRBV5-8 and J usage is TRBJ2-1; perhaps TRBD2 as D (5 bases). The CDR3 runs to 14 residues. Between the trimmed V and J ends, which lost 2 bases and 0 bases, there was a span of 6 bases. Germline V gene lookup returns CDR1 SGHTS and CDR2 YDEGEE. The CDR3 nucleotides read TGTGCCAGCAGCTTAGGGAGCTCCTACAATGAGCAGTTCTTC. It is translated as CASSLGSSYNEQFF. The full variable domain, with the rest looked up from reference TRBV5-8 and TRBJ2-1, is EAGVTQSPTHLIKTRGQQATLRCSPISGHTSVYWYQQALGLGLQFLLWYDEGEERNRGNFPPRFSGRQFPNYSSELNVNALELEDSALYLCASSLGSSYNEQFFGPGTRLTVL.

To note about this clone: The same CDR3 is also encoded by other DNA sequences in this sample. As DNA, the CDR3 is TGTGCCAGTAGTGCGACAGGATACGAGCAGTACTTC. Amino acid sequence: CASSATGYEQYF. The chain links TRBV19 to TRBJ2-7; TRBD1 is a possible D gene (6 bases). V was shortened by 5 bases and J by 4 bases, with 9 bases between the two germline ends. The CDR3 is 12 amino acids. Looked up from germline, CDR1 is LNHDA and CDR2 is SQIVND (reference sequence).

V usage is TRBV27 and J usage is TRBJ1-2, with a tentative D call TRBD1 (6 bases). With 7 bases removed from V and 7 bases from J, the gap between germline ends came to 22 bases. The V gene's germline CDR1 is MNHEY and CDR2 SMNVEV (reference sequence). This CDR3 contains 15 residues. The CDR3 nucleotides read TGTGCCAGCATGAATCGAGGGTCAGGGGCTGGTGGCTACACCTTC. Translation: CASMNRGSGAGGYTF.

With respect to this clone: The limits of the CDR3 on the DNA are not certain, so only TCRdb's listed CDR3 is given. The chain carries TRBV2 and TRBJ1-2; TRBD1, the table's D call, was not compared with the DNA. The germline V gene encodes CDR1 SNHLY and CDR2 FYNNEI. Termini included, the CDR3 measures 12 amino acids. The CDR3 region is CASTGQYFGYTF.

CDR3 amino acids: CASSLGRLLYGYTF. The CDR3 DNA sequence: TGTGCCAGCAGCTTGGGCAGGCTTCTCTATGGCTACACCTTC. V usage is TRBV5-6 and J usage is TRBJ1-2, with no clear D. Germline loops: CDR1 SGHDT, CDR2 YYEEEE. The CDR3 is 14 amino acids. V lost 0 bases and J 4 bases, leaving 10 bases between the germline ends.

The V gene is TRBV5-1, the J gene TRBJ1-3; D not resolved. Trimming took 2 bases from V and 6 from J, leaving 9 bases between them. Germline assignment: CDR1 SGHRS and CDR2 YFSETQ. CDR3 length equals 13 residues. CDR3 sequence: CASSFGPENTIYF. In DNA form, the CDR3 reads TGCGCCAGCAGCTTCGGTCCCGAAAACACCATATATTTT.